This T cell receptor beta chain was sequenced in a study of shared clonotypes between healthy human individuals. Study-level findings and limits: Non-shared clonotypes had lower generation probabilities than those shared by all four donors.

Assay: immunoSEQ multiplex PCR; the TCRdb copy retains only in-frame clones and omits some. Here the sample spans some 2.1 million clones, about 95% being singletons. Cells designated naive CD8 were CD45RO-negative and were positively selected for CCR7, with terminally differentiated effector memory CD45RA+ cells excluded. On this clone: Antigen: not known.

Trimming shortened V by 6 bases and J by 5 bases, and 5 bases separated the two germline ends. The germline CDR1 and CDR2 sequences are MDHEN and SYDVKM. The CDR3 consists of 10 residues. The specimen was naive CD8+ T cells sorted from blood. The chain couples TRBV28 to TRBJ2-7, with unresolved D. The TCR was taken from a man aged 18 to 35 in good health. The CDR3 loop is CASSENEQYF. The CDR3 DNA is TGTGCCAGCAGCGAGAACGAGCAGTACTTC.